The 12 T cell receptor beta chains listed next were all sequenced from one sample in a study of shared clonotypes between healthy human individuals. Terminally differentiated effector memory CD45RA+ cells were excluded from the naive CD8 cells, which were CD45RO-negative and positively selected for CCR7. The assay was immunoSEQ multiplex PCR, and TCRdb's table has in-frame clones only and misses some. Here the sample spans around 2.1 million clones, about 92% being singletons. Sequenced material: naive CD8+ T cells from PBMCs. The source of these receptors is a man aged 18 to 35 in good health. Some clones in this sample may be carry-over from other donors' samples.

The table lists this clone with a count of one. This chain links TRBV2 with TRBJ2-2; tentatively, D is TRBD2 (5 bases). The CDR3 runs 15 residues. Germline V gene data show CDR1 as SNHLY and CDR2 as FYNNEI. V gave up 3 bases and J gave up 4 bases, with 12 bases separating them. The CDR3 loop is CASSEMVEGTGELFF. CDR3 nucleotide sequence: TGTGCCAGCAGTGAGATGGTTGAGGGCACCGGGGAGCTGTTTTTT.

This chain's CDR3 is CASSLPTGPYEQYF. CDR3 bases: TGTGCCAGCAGCTTGCCGACGGGGCCCTACGAGCAGTACTTC. The rearrangement links TRBV5-4 to TRBJ2-7; D might be TRBD1 or TRBD2, each matching 5 bases. Germline values: CDR1 SGHNT, CDR2 YYREEE (reference sequence). The CDR3 has 14 residues. V dropped 1 base and J dropped 2 bases, with 10 bases sitting between them.

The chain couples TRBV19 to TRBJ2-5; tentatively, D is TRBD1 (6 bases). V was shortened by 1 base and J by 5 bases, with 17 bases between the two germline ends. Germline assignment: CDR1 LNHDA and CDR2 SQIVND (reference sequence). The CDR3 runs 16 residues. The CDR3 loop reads CASSIVGARAGETQYF. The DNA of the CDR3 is TGTGCCAGTAGTATAGTGGGGGCGCGGGCAGGGGAGACCCAGTACTTC.

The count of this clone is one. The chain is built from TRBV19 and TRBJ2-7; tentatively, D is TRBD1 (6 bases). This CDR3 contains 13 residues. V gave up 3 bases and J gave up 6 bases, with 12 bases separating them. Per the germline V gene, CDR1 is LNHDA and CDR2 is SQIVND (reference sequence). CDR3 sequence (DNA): TGTGCCAGTAGTATTCGGCCAGGGGTCGAGCAGTACTTC. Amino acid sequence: CASSIRPGVEQYF.

The chain's CDR3 is CASSAEPGLAGSPSNEQFF. Written as DNA, the CDR3 is TGTGCCAGCAGCGCTGAACCGGGACTAGCGGGGTCGCCTAGCAATGAGCAGTTCTTC. The chain employs TRBV9 and TRBJ2-1; TRBD2 aligns across 13 bases. CDR3 length: 19 amino acids. Germline V gene lookup returns CDR1 SGDLS and CDR2 YYNGEE. V shed 3 bases and J 6 bases; nucleotides not matched to a gene: 15.

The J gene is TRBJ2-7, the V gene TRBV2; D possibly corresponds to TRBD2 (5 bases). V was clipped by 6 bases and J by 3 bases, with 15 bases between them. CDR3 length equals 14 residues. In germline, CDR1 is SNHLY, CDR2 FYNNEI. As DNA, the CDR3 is TGTGCCAGCAGAGTGATGGGAGATTTCTACGAGCAGTACTTC. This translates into CASRVMGDFYEQYF.

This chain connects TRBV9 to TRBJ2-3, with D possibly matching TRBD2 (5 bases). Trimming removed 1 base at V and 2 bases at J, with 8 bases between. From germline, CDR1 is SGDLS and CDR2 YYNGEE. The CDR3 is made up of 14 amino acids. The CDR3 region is CASSVYRDTDTQYF. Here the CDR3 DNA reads TGTGCCAGCAGCGTATACCGGGACACAGATACGCAGTATTTT.

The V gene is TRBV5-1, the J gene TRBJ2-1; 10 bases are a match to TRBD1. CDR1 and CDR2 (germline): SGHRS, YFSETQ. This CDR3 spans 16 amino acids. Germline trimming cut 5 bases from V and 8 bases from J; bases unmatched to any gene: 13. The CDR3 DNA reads TGCGCCAGCAGAAATACTATCGGACAGGGGGAGGATGAGCAGTTCTTC. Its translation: CASRNTIGQGEDEQFF.

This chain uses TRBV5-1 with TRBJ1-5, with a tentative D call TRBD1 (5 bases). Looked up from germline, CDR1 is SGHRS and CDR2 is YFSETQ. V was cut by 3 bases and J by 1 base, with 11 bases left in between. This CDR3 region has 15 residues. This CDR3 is CASSWGGVSNQPQHF. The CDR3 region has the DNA TGCGCCAGCAGCTGGGGAGGGGTGAGCAATCAGCCCCAGCATTTT.

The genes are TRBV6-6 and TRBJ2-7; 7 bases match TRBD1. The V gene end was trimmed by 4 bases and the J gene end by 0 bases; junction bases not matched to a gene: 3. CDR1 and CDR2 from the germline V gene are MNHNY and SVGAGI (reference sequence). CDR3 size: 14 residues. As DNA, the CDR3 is TGTGCCAGCAGTTCCCGGGACAGCTCCTACGAGCAGTACTTC. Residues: CASSSRDSSYEQYF.

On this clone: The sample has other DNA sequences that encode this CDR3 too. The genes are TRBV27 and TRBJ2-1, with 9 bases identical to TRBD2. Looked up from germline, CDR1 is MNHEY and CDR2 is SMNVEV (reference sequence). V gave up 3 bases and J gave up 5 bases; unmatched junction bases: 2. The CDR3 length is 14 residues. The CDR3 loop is CASSFLAGNNEQFF. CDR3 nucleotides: TGTGCCAGCAGTTTTCTAGCGGGGAACAATGAGCAGTTCTTC.

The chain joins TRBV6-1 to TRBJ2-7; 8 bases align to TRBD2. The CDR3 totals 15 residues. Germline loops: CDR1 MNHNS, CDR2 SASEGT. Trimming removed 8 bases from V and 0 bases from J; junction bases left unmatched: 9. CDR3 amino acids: CASGGGQGFSYEQYF. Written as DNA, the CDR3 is TGTGCCAGCGGCGGGGGGCAGGGCTTCTCCTACGAGCAGTACTTC.